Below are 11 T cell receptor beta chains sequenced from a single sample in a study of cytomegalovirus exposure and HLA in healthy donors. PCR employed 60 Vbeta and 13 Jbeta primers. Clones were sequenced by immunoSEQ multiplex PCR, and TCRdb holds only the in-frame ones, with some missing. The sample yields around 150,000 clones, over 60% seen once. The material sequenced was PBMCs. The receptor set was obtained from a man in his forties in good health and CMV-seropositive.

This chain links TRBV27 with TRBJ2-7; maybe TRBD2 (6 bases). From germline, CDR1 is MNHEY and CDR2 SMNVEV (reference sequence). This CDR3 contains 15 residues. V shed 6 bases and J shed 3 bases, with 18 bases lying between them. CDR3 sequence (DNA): TGTGCCAGCAGCCTAACCGCGGGGCAGTTCTACGAGCAGTACTTC. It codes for CASSLTAGQFYEQYF.

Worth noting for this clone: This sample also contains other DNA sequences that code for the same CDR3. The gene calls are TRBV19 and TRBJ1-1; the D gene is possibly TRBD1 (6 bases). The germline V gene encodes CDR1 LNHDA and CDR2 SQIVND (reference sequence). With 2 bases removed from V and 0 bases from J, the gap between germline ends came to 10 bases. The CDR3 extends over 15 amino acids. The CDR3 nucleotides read TGTGCCAGTAGTATATCGACAGGACTGAACACTGAAGCTTTCTTT. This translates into CASSISTGLNTEAFF.

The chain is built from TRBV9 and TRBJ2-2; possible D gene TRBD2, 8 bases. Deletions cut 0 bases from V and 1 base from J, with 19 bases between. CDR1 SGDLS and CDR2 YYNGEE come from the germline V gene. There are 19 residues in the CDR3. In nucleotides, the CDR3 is TGTGCCAGCAGCGTAGAGGGGGCGGTAGCGGGGTTGAACACCGGGGAGCTGTTTTTT. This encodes CASSVEGAVAGLNTGELFF.

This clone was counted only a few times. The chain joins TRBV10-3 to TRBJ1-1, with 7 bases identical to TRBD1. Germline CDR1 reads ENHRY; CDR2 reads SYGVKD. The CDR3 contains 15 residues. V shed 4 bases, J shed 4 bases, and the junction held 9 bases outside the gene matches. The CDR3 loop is CAISARQGKGTEAFF. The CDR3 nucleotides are TGTGCCATCAGTGCCCGACAGGGTAAGGGCACTGAAGCTTTCTTT.

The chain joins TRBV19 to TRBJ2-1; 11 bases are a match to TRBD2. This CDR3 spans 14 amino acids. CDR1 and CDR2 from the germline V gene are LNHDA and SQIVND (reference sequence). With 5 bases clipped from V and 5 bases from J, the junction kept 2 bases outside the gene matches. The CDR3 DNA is TGTGCCAGTAGTCTAGCGGGAGGAAACAATGAGCAGTTCTTC. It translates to CASSLAGGNNEQFF.

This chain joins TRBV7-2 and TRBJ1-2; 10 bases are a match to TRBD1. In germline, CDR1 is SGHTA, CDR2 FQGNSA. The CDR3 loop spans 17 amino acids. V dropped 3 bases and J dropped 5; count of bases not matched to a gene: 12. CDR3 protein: CASSFMGQGNIWYGYTF. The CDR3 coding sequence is TGTGCCAGCAGCTTCATGGGACAGGGGAACATTTGGTATGGCTACACCTTC. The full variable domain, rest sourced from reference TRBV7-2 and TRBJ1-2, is GAGVSQSPSNKVTEKGKDVELRCDPISGHTALYWYRQSLGQGLEFLIYFQGNSAPDKSGLPSDRFSAERTGGSVSTLTIQRTQQEDSAVYLCASSFMGQGNIWYGYTFGSGTRLTVV.

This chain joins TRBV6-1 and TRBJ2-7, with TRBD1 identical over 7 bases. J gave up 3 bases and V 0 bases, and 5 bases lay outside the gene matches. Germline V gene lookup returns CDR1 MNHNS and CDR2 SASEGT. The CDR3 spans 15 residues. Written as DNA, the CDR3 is TGTGCCAGCAGTGAAGCGCACAGGGGATACTACGAGCAGTACTTC. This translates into CASSEAHRGYYEQYF.

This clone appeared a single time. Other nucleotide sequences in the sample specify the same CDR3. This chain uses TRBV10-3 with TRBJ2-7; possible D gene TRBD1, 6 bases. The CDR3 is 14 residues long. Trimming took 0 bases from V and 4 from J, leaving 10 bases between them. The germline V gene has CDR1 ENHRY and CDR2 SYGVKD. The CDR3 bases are TGTGCCATCAGTGAGTCGGGCAGGGGTTACGAGCAGTACTTC. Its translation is CAISESGRGYEQYF.

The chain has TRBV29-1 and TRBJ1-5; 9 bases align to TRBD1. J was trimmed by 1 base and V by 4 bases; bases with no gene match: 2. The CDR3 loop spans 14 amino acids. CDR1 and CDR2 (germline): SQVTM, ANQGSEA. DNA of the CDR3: TGCAGCGTTGGACAGGGGGGAAGCAATCAGCCCCAGCATTTT. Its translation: CSVGQGGSNQPQHF.

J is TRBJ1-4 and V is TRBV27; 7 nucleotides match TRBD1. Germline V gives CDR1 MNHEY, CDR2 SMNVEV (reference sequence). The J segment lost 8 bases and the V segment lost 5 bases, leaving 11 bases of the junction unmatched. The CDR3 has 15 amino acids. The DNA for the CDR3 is TGTGCCAGCAGTCTCCCAGACAGGGTACGGGAAAAACTGTTTTTT. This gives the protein CASSLPDRVREKLFF.

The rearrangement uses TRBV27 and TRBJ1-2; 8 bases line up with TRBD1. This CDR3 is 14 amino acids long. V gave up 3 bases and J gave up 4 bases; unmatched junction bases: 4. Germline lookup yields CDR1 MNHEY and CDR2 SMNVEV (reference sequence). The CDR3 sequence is CASSFQGALYGYTF. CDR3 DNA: TGTGCCAGCAGTTTCCAGGGGGCGCTCTATGGCTACACCTTC.